This TCR beta chain is drawn from a study of T-cell memory formation after mild COVID-19. Study information: There were largely donor-specific TCR clusters. General study points: Second-wave clones reaching peak frequency on day 37 lacked confirmed SARS-CoV-2 specificity. Memory sampled before infection contained some responding clones, suggesting cross-reactive memory joined.

From the 5' RACE reads, TCRdb called clonotypes with MiXCR, one entry per CDR3 protein. The sample yields roughly 550,000 distinct CDR3 sequences, approximately 20% seen once. This CDR3 has 15 amino acids. Germline trimming cut 5 bases from V and 7 bases from J; bases unmatched to any gene: 8. CDR1 and CDR2 (germline): SGHRS, YFSETQ. A few counts support this clonotype. No antigen is known for it. Source material: PBMCs or a T cell subset sorted from them (not recorded which). This rearrangement joins TRBV5-1 to TRBJ1-6, with 8 bases aligning to TRBD1. The TCR comes from an adult woman who had mild COVID-19 (a few samples of this study predate the infection). Cell type and time point are not known. CDR3 amino acids: CASRVGQGANSPLHF. Written as DNA, the CDR3 is TGCGCCAGCAGAGTTGGGCAGGGGGCAAATTCACCCCTCCACTTT.